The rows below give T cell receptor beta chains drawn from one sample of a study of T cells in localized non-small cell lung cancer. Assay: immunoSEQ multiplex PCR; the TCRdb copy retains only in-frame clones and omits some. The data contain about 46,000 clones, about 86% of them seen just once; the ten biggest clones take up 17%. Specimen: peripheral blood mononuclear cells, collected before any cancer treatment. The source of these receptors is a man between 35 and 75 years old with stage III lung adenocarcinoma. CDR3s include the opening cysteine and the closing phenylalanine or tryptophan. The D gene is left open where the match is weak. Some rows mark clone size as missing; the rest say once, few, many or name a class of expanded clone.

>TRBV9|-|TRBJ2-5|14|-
TGTGCCAGCAGTGGCCAGGAAAACCAAGAGACCCAGTACTTC
CASSGQENQETQYF
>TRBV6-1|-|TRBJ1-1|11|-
TGTGCCAGCAGTGACCGTCATGAAGCTTTCTTT
CASSDRHEAFF
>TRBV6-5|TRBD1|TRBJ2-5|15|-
TGTGCCAGCAGTTACCGGGACAGGGGGGAAGAGACCCAGTACTTC
CASSYRDRGEETQYF
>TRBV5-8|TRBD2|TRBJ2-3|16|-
TGTGCCAGCAGCTCGAGACTAGCGGGGAGCACAGATACGCAGTATTTT
CASSSRLAGSTDTQYF
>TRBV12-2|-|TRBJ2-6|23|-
TGTGCAAGTCGCTTAGCGGACGAAACTAGCGGGGGTTTCCTCCCCTCTGGGGCCAACGTCCTGACTTTC
CASRLADETSGGFLPSGANVLTF
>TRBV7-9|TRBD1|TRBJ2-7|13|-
TGTGCCAGCAGCTTAACGACAGGGGACGAGCAGTACTTC
CASSLTTGDEQYF
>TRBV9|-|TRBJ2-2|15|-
TGTGCCAGCAGCGTAGGCGGGGGCGACACCGGGGAGCTGTTTTTT
CASSVGGGDTGELFF
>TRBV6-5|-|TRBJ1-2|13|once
TGTGCCAGCACCTCTAGGGGGGGGAGCGGCTACACCTTC
CASTSRGGSGYTF
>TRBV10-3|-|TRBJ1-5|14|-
TGTGCCATCAGCGACGGGCCTAGCAATCAGCCCCAGCATTTT
CAISDGPSNQPQHF
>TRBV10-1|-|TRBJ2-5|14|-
TGCGCCAGCAGTGAGTCGACGACAAAGAAGACCCAGTACTTC
CASSESTTKKTQYF
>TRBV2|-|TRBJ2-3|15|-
TGTGCCAGCAGTGAGGGGGGCGGGGGCACAGATACGCAGTATTTT
CASSEGGGGTDTQYF
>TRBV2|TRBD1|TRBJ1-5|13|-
TGTGCCAGCGTCAGGGGGAACAATCAGCCCCAGCATTTT
CASVRGNNQPQHF
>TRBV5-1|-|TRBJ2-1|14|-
TGCGCCAGCAGCTTGGGGACCGTCCACAATGAGCAGTTCTTC
CASSLGTVHNEQFF
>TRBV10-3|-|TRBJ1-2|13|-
TGTGCCATCAGTGATGCCCCGAACTATGGCTACACCTTC
CAISDAPNYGYTF
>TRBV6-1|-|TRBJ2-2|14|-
TGTGCCAGCAGCTATCAGGGGACCACCGGGGAGCTGTTTTTT
CASSYQGTTGELFF
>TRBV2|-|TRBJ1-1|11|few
TGTGCCAGCCACAACCCCAGGGAAGCTTTCTTT
CASHNPREAFF
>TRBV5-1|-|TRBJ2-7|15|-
TGCGCCAGCAGCGTGACAGGCCTCCTATCCTACGAGCAGTACTTC
CASSVTGLLSYEQYF
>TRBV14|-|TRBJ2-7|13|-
TGTGCCAGCAGTCGGACGGCCTCCTACGAGCAGTACTTC
CASSRTASYEQYF
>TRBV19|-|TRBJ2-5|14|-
TGTGCCAGTAGGTGGTCTGGCGGGATGGAGACCCAGTACTTC
CASRWSGGMETQYF
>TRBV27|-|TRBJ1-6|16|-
TGTGCCAGCAGCCCGTTGCGGCCGAGTAGCGTTTCACCCCTCCACTTT
CASSPLRPSSVSPLHF
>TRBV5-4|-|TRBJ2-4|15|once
TGTGCCAGCAGCTCGGACGGGGAGATCGAAAACATTCAGTACTTC
CASSSDGEIENIQYF
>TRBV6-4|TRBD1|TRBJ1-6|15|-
TGTGCCAGCAGTTCCCGGGACAGGGGGACTTCACCCCTCCACTTT
CASSSRDRGTSPLHF
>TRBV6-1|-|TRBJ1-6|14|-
TGTGCCAGCAGTGAAATGGGCTCGAATTCACCCCTCCACTTT
CASSEMGSNSPLHF
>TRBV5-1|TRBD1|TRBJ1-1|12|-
TGCGCCAGCAGGCGGGACAGCACTGAAGCTTTCTTT
CASRRDSTEAFF
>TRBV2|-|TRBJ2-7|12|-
TGTGCCAGCAGTGGGAACTCCTACGAGCAGTACTTC
CASSGNSYEQYF
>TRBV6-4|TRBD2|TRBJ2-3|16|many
TGTGCCAGCAGTGACTCGGCTAGCGGGGGCACAGATACGCAGTATTTT
CASSDSASGGTDTQYF